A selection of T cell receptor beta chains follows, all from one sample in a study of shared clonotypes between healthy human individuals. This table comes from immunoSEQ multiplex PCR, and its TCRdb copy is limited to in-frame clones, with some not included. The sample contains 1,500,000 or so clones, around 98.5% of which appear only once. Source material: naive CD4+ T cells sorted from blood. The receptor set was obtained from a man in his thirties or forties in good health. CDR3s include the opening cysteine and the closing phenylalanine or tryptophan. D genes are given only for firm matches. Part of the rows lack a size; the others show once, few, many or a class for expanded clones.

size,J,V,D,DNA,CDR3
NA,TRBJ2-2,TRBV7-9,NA,TGTGCCAGCAGCACCATAGGACAGAGCACCGGGGAGCTGTTTTTT,CASSTIGQSTGELFF
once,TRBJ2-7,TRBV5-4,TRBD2,TGTGCCAGCAGCCTTCGGACTAGCGGGAGGCCTATCTCCTACGAGCAGTACTTC,CASSLRTSGRPISYEQYF
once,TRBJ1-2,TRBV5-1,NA,TGCGCCAGCAGCTTGGGACCTGAAACAGCCGACTATGGCTACACCTTC,CASSLGPETADYGYTF
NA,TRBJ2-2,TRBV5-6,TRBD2,TGTGCCAGCAGCTTCACTAGCGTCGCGAACACCGGGGAGCTGTTTTTT,CASSFTSVANTGELFF
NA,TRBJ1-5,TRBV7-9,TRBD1,TGTGCCAGCAGCCCACTCCGACAGGGGGTGAGCAATCAGCCCCAGCATTTT,CASSPLRQGVSNQPQHF
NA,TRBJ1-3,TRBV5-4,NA,TGTGCCAGCAGCTCGGGGCCAGTGTCTGGAAACACCATATATTTT,CASSSGPVSGNTIYF
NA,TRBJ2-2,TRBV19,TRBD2,TGTGCCAGTGGAACCGGGACTAGCTCGGCCGGGGAGCTGTTTTTT,CASGTGTSSAGELFF
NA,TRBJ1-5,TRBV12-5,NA,TGTGCTAGTGGTTTGGATAGCAATCAGCCCCAGCATTTT,CASGLDSNQPQHF
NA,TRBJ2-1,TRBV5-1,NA,TGCGCCAGCAGCTTTCAATCGAACAATGAGCAGTTCTTC,CASSFQSNNEQFF
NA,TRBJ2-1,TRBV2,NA,TGTGCCAGCCAACGGGTTTGGACTTCCAATGAGCAGTTCTTC,CASQRVWTSNEQFF
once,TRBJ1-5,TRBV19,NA,TGTGCCAGTAGTATCCGGACAGTAAATTATCAAACCTTAATAGCCAATGCCCAGCATTTT,CASSIRTVNYQTLIANAQHF
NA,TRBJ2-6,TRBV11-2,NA,TGTGCCAGCAGCTTGGGACTCTCTGGGGCCAACGTCCTGACTTTC,CASSLGLSGANVLTF
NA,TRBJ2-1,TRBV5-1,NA,TGCGCCAGCAGCTTGCCCCAGGGGGGTTTCCACAATGAGCAGTTCTTC,CASSLPQGGFHNEQFF
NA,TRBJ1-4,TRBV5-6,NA,TGTGCCAGCAGCTCTGGGCCAGGGGTTTTAAATGAAAAACTGTTTTTT,CASSSGPGVLNEKLFF
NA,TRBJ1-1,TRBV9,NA,TGTGCCAGCAGCGCAGATCCGGGGCATTCTGAAGCTTTCTTT,CASSADPGHSEAFF
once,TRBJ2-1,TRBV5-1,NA,TGCGCCAGCAGCACCGAAATACAGGGTGCGGGGTTCTTC,CASSTEIQGAGFF
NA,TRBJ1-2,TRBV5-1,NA,TGCGCCAGCAATGCGGGGGGCGGTGGTGGCTACACCTTC,CASNAGGGGGYTF
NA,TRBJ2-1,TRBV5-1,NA,TGCGCCAGCAGCTTGGTCCTAGCGGACAGTAATGAGCAGTTCTTC,CASSLVLADSNEQFF
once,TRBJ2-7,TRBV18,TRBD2,TGTGCCAGCTCACCTGATTTAGCGGGAGGGTTCTACGAGCAGTACTTC,CASSPDLAGGFYEQYF
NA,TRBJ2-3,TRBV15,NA,TGTGCCACCAGCAGATTTTCCCGTGCAGATACGCAGTATTTT,CATSRFSRADTQYF
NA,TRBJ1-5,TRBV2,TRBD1,TGTGCCAGCAGTGATCGGACAGGTCCATATCAGCCCCAGCATTTT,CASSDRTGPYQPQHF
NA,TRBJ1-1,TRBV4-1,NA,TGCGCCAGCAGCCAAAGATTGGTGGGAGGGGACGAAGCTTTCTTT,CASSQRLVGGDEAFF
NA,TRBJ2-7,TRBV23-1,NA,TGCGCCAGCAGTCAATGGGGCGGCCTGTGGAACGAGCAGTACTTC,CASSQWGGLWNEQYF
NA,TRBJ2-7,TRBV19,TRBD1,TGTGCCAGTAGTACGACAGGGGGCCAAACTAGACAGTACTTC,CASSTTGGQTRQYF